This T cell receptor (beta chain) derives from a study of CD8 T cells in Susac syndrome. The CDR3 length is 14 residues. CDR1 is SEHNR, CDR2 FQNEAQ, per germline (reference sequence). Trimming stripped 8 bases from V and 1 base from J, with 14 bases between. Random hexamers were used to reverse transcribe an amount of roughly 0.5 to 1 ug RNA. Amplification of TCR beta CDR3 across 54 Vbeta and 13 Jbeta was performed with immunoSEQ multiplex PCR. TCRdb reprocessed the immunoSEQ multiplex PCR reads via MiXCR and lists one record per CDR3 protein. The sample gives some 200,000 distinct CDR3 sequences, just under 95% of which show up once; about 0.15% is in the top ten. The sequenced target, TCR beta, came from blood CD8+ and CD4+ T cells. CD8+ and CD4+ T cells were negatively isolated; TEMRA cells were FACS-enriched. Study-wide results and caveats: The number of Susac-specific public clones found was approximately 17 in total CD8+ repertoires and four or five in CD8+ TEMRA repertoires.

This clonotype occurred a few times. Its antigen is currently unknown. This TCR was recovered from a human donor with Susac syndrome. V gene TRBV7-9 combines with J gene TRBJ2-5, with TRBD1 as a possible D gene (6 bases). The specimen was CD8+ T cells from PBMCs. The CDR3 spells CASSLDSLQETQYF. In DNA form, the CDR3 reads TGTGCCAGCTCCTTGGACAGCCTCCAAGAGACCCAGTACTTC.